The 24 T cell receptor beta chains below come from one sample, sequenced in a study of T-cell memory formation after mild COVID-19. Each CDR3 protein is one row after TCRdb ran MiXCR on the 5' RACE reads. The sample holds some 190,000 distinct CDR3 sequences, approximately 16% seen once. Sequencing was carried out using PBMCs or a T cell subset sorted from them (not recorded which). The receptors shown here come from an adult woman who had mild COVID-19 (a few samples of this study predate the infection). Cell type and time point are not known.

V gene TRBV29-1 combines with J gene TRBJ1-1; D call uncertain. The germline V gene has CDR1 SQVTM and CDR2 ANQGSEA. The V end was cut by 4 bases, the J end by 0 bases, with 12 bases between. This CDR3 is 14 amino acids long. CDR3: CSVAVAIMNTEAFF. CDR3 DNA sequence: TGCAGCGTTGCTGTTGCGATAATGAACACTGAAGCTTTCTTT.

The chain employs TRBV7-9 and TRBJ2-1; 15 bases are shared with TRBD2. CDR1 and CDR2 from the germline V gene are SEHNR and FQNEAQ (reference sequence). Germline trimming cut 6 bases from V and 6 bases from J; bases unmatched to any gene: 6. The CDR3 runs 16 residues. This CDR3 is CASRRGLAGGFNEQFF. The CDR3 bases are TGTGCCAGCAGACGAGGACTAGCGGGAGGGTTCAATGAGCAGTTCTTC.

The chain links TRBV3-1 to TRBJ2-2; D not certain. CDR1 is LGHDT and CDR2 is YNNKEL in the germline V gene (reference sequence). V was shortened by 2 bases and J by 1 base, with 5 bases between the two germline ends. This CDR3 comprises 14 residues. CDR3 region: CASSQSVNTGELFF. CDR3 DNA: TGTGCCAGCAGCCAATCGGTGAACACCGGGGAGCTGTTTTTT.

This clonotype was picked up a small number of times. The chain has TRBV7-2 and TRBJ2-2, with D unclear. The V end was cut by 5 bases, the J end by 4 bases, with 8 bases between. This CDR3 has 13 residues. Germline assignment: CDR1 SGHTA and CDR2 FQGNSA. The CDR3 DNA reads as TGTGCCAGCAGCGGGGTCAGCACCGGGGAGCTGTTTTTT. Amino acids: CASSGVSTGELFF.

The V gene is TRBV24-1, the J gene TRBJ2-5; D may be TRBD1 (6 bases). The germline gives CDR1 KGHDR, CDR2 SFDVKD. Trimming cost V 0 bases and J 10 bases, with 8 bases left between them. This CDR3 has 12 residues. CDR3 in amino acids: CATSDLSRGQYF. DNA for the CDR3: TGTGCCACCAGTGATTTGTCCAGGGGCCAGTACTTC.

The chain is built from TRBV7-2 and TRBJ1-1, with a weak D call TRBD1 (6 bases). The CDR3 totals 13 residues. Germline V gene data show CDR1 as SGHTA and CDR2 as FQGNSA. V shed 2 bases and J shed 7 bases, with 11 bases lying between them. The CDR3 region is CASSLLGHNEAFF. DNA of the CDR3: TGTGCCAGCAGCTTACTGGGACACAATGAAGCTTTCTTT.

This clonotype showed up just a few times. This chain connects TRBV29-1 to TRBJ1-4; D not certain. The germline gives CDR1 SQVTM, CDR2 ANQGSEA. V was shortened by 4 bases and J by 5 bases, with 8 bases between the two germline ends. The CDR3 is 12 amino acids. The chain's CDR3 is CSVGRQNEKLFF. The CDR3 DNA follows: TGCAGCGTTGGACGGCAGAATGAAAAACTGTTTTTT.

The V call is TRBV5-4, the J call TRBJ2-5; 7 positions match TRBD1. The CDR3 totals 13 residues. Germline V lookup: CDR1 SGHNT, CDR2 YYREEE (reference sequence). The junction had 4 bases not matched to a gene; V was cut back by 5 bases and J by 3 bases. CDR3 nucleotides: TGTGCCAGCAGTCCCGACAGGGAAGAGACCCAGTACTTC. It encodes CASSPDREETQYF.

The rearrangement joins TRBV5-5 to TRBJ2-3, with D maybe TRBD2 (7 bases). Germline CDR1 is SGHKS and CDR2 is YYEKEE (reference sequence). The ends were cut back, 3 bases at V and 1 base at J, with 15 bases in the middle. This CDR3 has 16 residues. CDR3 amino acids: CASSSTGGLGTDTQYF. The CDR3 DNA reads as TGTGCCAGCAGCTCAACCGGGGGGCTCGGCACAGATACGCAGTATTTT.

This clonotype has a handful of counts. The CDR3 protein is CASSYGSGTPGDEQFF. CDR3 DNA: TGTGCCAGCAGTTACGGTAGCGGGACTCCGGGGGATGAGCAGTTCTTC. V is TRBV6-5 and J is TRBJ2-1, with 8 bases fitting TRBD2. This CDR3 region has 16 residues. J was trimmed by 8 bases and V by 2 bases; bases with no gene match: 11. Germline V CDR1 and CDR2: MNHEY, SVGAGI.

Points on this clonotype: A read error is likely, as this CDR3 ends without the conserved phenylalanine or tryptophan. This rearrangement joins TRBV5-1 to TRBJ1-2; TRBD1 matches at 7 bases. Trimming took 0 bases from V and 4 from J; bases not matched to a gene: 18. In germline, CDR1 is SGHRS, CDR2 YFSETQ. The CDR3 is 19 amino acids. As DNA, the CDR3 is TGCGCCAGCAGCTTGGCGTCCTGGAGTTCCGGGACAGCCGGCTATGGCTACACCTCC. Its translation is CASSLASWSSGTAGYGYTS.

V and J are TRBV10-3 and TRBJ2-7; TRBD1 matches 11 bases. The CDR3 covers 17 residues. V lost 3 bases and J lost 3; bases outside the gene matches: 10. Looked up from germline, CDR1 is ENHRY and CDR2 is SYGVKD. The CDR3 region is CAISDYARTGGFYEQYF. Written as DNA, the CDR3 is TGTGCCATCAGTGATTATGCCCGGACAGGGGGCTTCTACGAGCAGTACTTC.

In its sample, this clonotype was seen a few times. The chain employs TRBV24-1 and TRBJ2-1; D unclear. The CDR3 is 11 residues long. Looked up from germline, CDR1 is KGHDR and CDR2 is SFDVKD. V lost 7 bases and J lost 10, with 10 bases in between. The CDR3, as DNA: TGTGCCACCAGCAGCCCGAGGGAGCAGTTCTTC. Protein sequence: CATSSPREQFF.

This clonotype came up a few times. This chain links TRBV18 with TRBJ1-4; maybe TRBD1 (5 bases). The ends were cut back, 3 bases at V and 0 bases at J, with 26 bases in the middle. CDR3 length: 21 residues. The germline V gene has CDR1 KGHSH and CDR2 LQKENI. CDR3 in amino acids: CASSPTIGGTSRRSTNEKLFF. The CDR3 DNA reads TGTGCCAGCTCACCGACCATCGGAGGGACGTCCCGCAGATCAACTAATGAAAAACTGTTTTTT.

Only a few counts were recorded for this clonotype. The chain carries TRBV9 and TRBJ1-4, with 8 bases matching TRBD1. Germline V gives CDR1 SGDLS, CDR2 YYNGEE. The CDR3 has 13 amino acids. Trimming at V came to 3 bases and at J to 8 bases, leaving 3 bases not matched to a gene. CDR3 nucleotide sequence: TGTGCCAGCAGCGCCGGGGACAGGGAAAAACTGTTTTTT. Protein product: CASSAGDREKLFF.

The CDR3 DNA reads as TGTGCCAGCTCACTGCCGGGACCGACTCGAGATACGCAGTATTTT. Translated, it gives CASSLPGPTRDTQYF. The V gene is TRBV18, the J gene TRBJ2-3; D possibly matches TRBD1 or TRBD2 (5 bases each). The V gene lost 4 bases and the J gene lost 5 bases, with 16 bases spanning the gap. This CDR3 comprises 15 residues. Germline-derived CDR1 and CDR2 are KGHSH and LQKENI.

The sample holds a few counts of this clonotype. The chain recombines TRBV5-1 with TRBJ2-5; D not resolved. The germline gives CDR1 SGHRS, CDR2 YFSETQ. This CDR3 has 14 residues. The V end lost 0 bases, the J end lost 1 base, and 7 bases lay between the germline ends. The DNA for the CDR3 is TGCGCCAGCAGCTTGGCCCTGTCCCAAGAGACCCAGTACTTC. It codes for CASSLALSQETQYF. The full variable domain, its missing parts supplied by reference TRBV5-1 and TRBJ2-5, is KAGVTQTPRYLIKTRGQQVTLSCSPISGHRSVSWYQQTPGQGLQFLFEYFSETQRNKGNFPGRFSGRQFSNSRSEMNVSTLELGDSALYLCASSLALSQETQYFGPGTRLLVL.

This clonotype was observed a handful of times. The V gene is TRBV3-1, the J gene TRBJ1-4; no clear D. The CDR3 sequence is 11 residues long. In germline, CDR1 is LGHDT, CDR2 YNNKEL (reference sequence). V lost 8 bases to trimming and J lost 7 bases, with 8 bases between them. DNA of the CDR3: TGTGCCAGCTCACGGGGTGAAAAACTGTTTTTT. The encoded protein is CASSRGEKLFF.

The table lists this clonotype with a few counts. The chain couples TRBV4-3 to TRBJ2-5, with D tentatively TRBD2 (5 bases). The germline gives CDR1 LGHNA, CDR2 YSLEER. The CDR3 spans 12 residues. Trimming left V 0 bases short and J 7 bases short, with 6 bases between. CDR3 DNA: TGCGCCAGCAGCCAAGATCGGGGGACCCAGTACTTC. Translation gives CASSQDRGTQYF.

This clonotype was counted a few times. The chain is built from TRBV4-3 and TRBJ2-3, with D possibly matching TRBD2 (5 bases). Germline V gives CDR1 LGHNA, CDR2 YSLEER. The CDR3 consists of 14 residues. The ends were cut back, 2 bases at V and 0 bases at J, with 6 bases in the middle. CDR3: CASSQRRSTDTQYF. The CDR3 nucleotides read TGCGCCAGCAGCCAAAGGAGGAGCACAGATACGCAGTATTTT.

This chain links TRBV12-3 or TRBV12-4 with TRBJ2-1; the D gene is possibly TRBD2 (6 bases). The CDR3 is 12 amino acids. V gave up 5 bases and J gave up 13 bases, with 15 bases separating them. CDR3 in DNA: TGTGCCAGCAGTCGCCCGGGGGACCCACAGTTCTTC. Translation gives CASSRPGDPQFF.

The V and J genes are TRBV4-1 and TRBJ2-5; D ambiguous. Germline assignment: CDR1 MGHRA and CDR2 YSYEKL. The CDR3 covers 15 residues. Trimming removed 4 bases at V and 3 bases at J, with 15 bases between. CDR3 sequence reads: CASSLSVKEKETQYF. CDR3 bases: TGCGCCAGCAGCCTAAGTGTAAAGGAAAAAGAGACCCAGTACTTC.

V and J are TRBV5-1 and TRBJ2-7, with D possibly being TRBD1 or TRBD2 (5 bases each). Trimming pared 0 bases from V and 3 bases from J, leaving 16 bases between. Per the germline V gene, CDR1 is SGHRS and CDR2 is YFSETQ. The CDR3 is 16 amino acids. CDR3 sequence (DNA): TGCGCCAGCAGCTTGGGGGGGATCGAAAATTACTACGAGCAGTACTTC. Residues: CASSLGGIENYYEQYF.

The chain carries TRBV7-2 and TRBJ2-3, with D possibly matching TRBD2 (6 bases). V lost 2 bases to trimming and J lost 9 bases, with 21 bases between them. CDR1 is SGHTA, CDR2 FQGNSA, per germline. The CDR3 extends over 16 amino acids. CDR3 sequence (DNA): TGTGCCAGCAGCTTATTTCCGGGAGTCAGACCGGAGACGCAGTATTTT. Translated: CASSLFPGVRPETQYF.